This entry describes one T cell receptor (beta chain). One Seattle source followed patients from active infection through their disease course. Between the trimmed V and J ends, which lost 6 bases and 5 bases, there was a span of 14 bases. Germline lookup yields CDR1 WSHSY and CDR2 SAAADI. CDR3 length equals 14 residues. Sequencing used immunoSEQ multiplex PCR; TCRdb keeps in-frame clones, though not all of them. Found here are over 100,000 clones, roughly 91% of them singletons; the top ten hold less than 5.5%. This sample is part of a study of blood T cell repertoires in COVID-19. Study in general: Samples taken during acute and convalescent COVID-19 were collected in the United States, Italy and Spain.

The sequence was collected from a man aged 60 to 75 with COVID-19, enrolled during active disease. Sample: peripheral blood. V is TRBV10-2 and J is TRBJ1-5, with D tentatively TRBD1 (6 bases). CDR3: CASSADRLDQPQHF. The CDR3, as DNA: TGCGCCAGCAGCGCTGACAGGTTAGATCAGCCCCAGCATTTT.